This TCR beta chain comes out of a study of T cell responses to AZD1222 COVID-19 vaccine (dated by TCRdb to about 2021). About the full investigation: A total of 230 to 250 trial participants underwent TCR sequencing, of whom 200 to 220 received two doses of AZD1222 and some 25 received two doses of the MenACWY control vaccine. Trial participants were enrolled by age into 18-55, 56-69 and 70-plus year subgroups, with around 150, 28 and 57 TCR-sequenced participants respectively. The research as a whole found: In the small 56-69-year group, the increase in depth fell short of significance, most likely because of low power. Most participants were white British and females outnumbered males, and the authors suggested that clonal diversity may have been underestimated. A significant rise in spike-specific TCR breadth and depth was observed after two AZD1222 doses relative to day 0 and relative to MenACWY recipients. Because no day 14 peak-response samples were available, the repertoires could be characterized only after the peak T cell response. Reportedly, close to half of the unique spike-specific TCRs recognized epitopes lying outside the regions that are mutated in the B.1.351 and B.1.1.7 variants. The vaccine-associated CD4 TCRs covered the entire spike protein, and the dominant responses fell in regions 160-218 and 743-854. Conclusions about previously exposed vaccinees were limited because only a handful of AZD1222 recipients were SARS-CoV-2 seropositive at baseline.

The CDR3 regions of human TCRbeta chains were analyzed by immunosequencing. On the authors' methods: Repertoire TCRs were matched against a reference library of SARS-CoV-2-specific TCRs generated with the MIRA antigen-specificity platform. Breadth meant the fraction of unique TCRs that were SARS-CoV-2-associated, whereas depth meant the fraction of total T cells that were SARS-CoV-2-associated. Each spike-specific TCR was assigned to its reactive spike region and to a CD4 or CD8 class using the MIRA data. Log10-transformed breadth and depth values were compared by one-way ANOVA with Sidak's multiple comparisons tests. TCRdb took this table from immuneACCESS and kept in-frame rearrangements with V and J called. Such tables lack part of the clones; where checked against another copy, unresolved V genes explain under half of the gap, and the rest is unexplained. V, J and clone size derive from that table, while D and trimming were established from the DNA sequence. Across this sample there are approximately 88,000 clones, with roughly nine tenths seen only once. The ten largest clones represent approximately 5.2% of the sample.

In the paper's terms, the time point label means: about 28 days (+/-7) after the second vaccine dose. AZD1222 recipients given second doses at about 4 weeks or at about 12 weeks were pooled, since spike-specific TCR depth and breadth were not found to differ between the two schedules. The vaccinee samples were drawn from two UK trials, COV001 and COV002, one of which was a single-blind randomized controlled phase 2/3 trial testing AZD1222 (ChAdOx1 nCoV-19) in healthy adults. Trial participant PBMC samples were collected at day 0 and day 28 after the second dose for TCRbeta chain sequencing. This clone appeared a few times. The antigen it recognizes is unknown. There are no base qualities to consult, and no much larger clone falls within one base. The sample carries other DNA sequences with the same CDR3. Including cysteine and phenylalanine, the CDR3 has 11 amino acids. Kept here is only the CDR3 DNA, which spans 33 bases and is read in frame from base 1. Looking up the germline V gene (reference sequence) yields CDR1 DFQATT and CDR2 SNEGSKA. V is clipped by 3 bases and J by 3 bases, and the sequence between their germline boundaries is 5 bases long.

This receptor was identified in an adult who received the AZD1222 COVID-19 vaccine. The chain uses TRBV20-1 and TRBJ1-1; there is no confident call for the D gene. This specimen consisted of peripheral blood, obtained 28 days after the second AZD1222 dose. The CDR3 loop reads CSASGDTEAFF. DNA sequence: TGCAGTGCTAGTGGGGACACTGAAGCTTTCTTT.